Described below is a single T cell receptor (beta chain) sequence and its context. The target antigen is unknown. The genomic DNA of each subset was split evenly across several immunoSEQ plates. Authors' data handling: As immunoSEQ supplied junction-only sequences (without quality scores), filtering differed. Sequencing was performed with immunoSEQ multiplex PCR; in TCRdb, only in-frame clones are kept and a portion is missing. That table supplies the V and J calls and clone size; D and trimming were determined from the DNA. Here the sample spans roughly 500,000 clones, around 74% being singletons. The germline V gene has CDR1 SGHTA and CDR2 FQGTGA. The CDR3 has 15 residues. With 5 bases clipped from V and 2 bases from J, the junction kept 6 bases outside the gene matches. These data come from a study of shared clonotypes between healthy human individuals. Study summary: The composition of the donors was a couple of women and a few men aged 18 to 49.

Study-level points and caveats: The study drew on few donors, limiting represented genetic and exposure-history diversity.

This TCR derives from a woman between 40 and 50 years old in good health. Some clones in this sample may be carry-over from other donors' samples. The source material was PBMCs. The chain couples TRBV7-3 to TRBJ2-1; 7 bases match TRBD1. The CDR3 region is CASSPKQGPYNEQFF. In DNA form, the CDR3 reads TGTGCCAGCAGCCCCAAACAGGGGCCCTACAATGAGCAGTTCTTC.